This T cell receptor beta chain emerged from a study of OX40 agonist ivuxolimab in advanced cancers. Trimming took 3 bases from V and 6 from J; bases not matched to a gene: 5. Per germline, CDR1 GTSNPN and CDR2 SVGIG (reference sequence). The CDR3 has 14 amino acids. It was autoimmune disease history or systemic immunosuppression that excluded patients. The table came from immunoSEQ multiplex PCR; TCRdb's copy has only in-frame clones and leaves some out. The sample includes about 79,000 clones, around 91% seen only once; the top ten take about 0.3%. The TCR comes from an adult with an advanced solid tumor such as melanoma, head and neck, liver or kidney cancer. The V and J genes are TRBV30 and TRBJ1-5, with 10 bases that match TRBD1. The sequencing used CD4+ or CD8+ T cells sorted from blood, collected in a trial of the OX40 agonist ivuxolimab. In DNA, the CDR3 is TGTGCCTGGAGCGGCGGACAGGGGGTTCAGCCCCAGCATTTT. As protein: CAWSGGQGVQPQHF.